This TCR beta chain is drawn from a study of T cells in Graves' hyperthyroidism and ophthalmopathy. About the study: At initial diagnosis, before any treatment had begun, peripheral blood was obtained. Broader study findings: The model identified upcoming ophthalmopathy a median approximately six months ahead of onset.

On this clonotype: Its antigen is still unknown.

From RNA transcripts, TCR beta CDR3 regions were amplified. Initially, a first-round RT-PCR of the TCR CDR3 employed the HTBI primer set. TCRdb re-called the multiplex PCR reads through MiXCR, storing one row per CDR3 protein. This sample yields 490,000 or so distinct CDR3 sequences, of which approximately 23% are seen a single time; approximately 49% belongs to the top ten. The CDR3 is 18 amino acids. V shed 0 bases and J shed 0 bases, with 15 bases lying between them. Germline lookup yields CDR1 MGHRA and CDR2 YSYEKL. With duration under 3 months, ophthalmopathy was active: Clinical Activity Score at least 3, NOSPECS at least 4. Uncontrolled infection, other autoimmune disease, pregnancy or lactation led to exclusion.

The specimen sequenced was blood. The source is a woman between 70 and 85 years old with Graves' ophthalmopathy. The chain employs TRBV4-1 and TRBJ1-3, with D perhaps matching TRBD1 (6 bases). The CDR3 DNA reads as TGCGCCAGCAGCCAAGAATGGGGGGCCGGCGGCTCTGGAAACACCATATATTTT. The encoded protein is CASSQEWGAGGSGNTIYF.